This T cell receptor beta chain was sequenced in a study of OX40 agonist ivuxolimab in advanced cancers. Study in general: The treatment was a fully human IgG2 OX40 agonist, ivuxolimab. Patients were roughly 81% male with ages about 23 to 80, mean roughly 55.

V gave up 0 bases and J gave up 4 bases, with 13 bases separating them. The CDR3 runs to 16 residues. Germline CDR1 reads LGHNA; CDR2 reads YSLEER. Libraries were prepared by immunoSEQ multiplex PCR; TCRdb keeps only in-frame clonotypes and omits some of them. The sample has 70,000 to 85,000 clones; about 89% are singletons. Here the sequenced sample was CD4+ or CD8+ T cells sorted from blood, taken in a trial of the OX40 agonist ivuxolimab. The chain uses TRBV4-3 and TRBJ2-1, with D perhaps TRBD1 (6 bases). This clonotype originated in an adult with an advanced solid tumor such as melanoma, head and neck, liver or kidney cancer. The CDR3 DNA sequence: TGCGCCAGCAGCCAAGATTTTCAAACAGGGTACAATGAGCAGTTCTTC. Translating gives CASSQDFQTGYNEQFF.